This T cell receptor (beta chain) is drawn from a study of blood T cell repertoires in COVID-19. In the original processing: Scientists estimated how many nucleated cells there were by amplifying reference gene primers. Measured with immunoSEQ multiplex PCR; TCRdb has only the in-frame clones, and not every one. The DNA was the basis for D and trimming; V, J and clone size are from that table. The sample has about 83,000 clones, over 60% seen once; the top ten hold 15% to 20%. The CDR3 spans 15 residues. Per germline, CDR1 LNHNV and CDR2 YYDKDF (reference sequence). V gave up 1 base and J gave up 9 bases, with 16 bases separating them.

The chain recombines TRBV15 with TRBJ1-5; D gene ambiguous. Sequencing was carried out using peripheral blood. This receptor was taken from an elderly woman with active or convalescent COVID-19. DNA of the CDR3: TGTGCCACCAGCAGAGCGGCGGAATCCCCAAGGCCCCAGCATTTT. This codes for CATSRAAESPRPQHF. Full variable domain (rest looked up from reference TRBV15 and TRBJ1-5): DAMVIQNPRYQVTQFGKPVTLSCSQTLNHNVMYWYQQKSSQAPKLLFHYYDKDFNNEADTPDNFQSRRPNTSFCFLDIRSPGLGDTAMYLCATSRAAESPRPQHFGDGTRLSIL.